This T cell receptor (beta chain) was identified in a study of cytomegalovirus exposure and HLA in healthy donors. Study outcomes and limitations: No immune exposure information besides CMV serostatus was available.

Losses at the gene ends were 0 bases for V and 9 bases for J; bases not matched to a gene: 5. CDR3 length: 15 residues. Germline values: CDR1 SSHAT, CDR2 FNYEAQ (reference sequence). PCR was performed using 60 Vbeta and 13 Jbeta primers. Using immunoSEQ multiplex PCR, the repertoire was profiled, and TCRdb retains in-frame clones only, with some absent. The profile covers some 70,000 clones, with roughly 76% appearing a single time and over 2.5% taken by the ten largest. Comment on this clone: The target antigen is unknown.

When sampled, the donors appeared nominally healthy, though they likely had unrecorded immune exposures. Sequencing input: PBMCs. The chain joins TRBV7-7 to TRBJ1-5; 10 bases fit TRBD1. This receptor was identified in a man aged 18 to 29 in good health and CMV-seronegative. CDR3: CASSLAGTGERPQHF. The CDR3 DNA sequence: TGTGCCAGCAGCTTAGCCGGGACAGGGGAAAGGCCCCAGCATTTT.